One sample yielded the 11 T cell receptor beta chains listed below, sequenced in a study of blood T cell repertoires in COVID-19. Here immunoSEQ multiplex PCR was the method, and the copy in TCRdb shows in-frame clones only, minus some. The sample yields approximately 390,000 clones, around 89% seen once. The sequencing sample was made of peripheral blood. Receptors originate from a man younger than 35 with active or convalescent COVID-19.

CDR3 amino acids: CASSSSTAGFYGYTF. The CDR3 DNA is TGTGCCAGCAGTTCGTCGACAGCGGGATTCTATGGCTACACCTTC. The genes are TRBV28 and TRBJ1-2; tentatively, D is TRBD1 (5 bases). Germline CDR1 and CDR2: MDHEN and SYDVKM. The CDR3 runs to 15 residues. Trimming cost V 4 bases and J 4 bases, with 16 bases left between them.

V and J are TRBV2 and TRBJ2-1, with 8 nucleotides matching TRBD2. The V segment lost 5 bases and the J segment 5 bases; nucleotides outside the gene matches: 5. The CDR3 length is 14 residues. From germline, CDR1 is SNHLY and CDR2 FYNNEI. The CDR3 loop reads CASSSTSGNNEQFF. Written as DNA, the CDR3 is TGTGCCAGCAGTTCAACTAGCGGAAACAATGAGCAGTTCTTC.

The chain recombines TRBV6-5 with TRBJ1-5; tentatively, D is TRBD1 (5 bases). The germline CDR1 and CDR2 sequences are MNHEY and SVGAGI. The CDR3 is 14 residues long. V dropped 0 bases and J dropped 5 bases, with 8 bases sitting between them. The CDR3 bases are TGTGCCAGCAGTTACTCTTGGGGGGATCAGCCCCAGCATTTT. This gives the protein CASSYSWGDQPQHF.

The chain links TRBV19 to TRBJ1-5, with D hard to call. CDR3 length: 16 residues. Germline V gene lookup returns CDR1 LNHDA and CDR2 SQIVND (reference sequence). V dropped 3 bases and J dropped 2 bases, with 14 bases sitting between them. The CDR3 DNA follows: TGTGCCAGTAGTATCGTATCCGGAGATGGCAATCAGCCCCAGCATTTT. It codes for CASSIVSGDGNQPQHF.

The J gene is TRBJ1-6, the V gene TRBV4-1; no clear D. This CDR3 has 13 residues. Trimming removed 3 bases at V and 9 bases at J, with 9 bases between. The germline CDR1 and CDR2 sequences are MGHRA and YSYEKL. CDR3 sequence: CASSQGVSSPLHF. In DNA, the CDR3 is TGCGCCAGCAGCCAGGGAGTAAGTTCACCCCTCCACTTT.

This rearrangement joins TRBV5-1 to TRBJ1-2; D gene unclear. Trimming stripped 6 bases from V and 4 bases from J, with 25 bases between. CDR3 size: 17 residues. Germline CDR1 SGHRS, CDR2 YFSETQ. The CDR3 nucleotides are TGCGCCAGCAAGAGGGAGTTAAACCTTTACGGCGGCTATGGCTACACCTTC. Translation: CASKRELNLYGGYGYTF.

The chain links TRBV5-1 to TRBJ1-4; 7 bases agree with TRBD1. Losses at the gene ends were 4 bases for V and 11 bases for J; bases not matched to a gene: 14. The CDR3 has 15 residues. The V gene's germline CDR1 is SGHRS and CDR2 YFSETQ. CDR3 DNA: TGCGCCAGCAGCCGCCAGGGGGACTTATCCGAGAAACTGTTTTTT. Its protein product is CASSRQGDLSEKLFF.

J is TRBJ1-6 and V is TRBV7-9, with D possibly TRBD1 on 5 matching bases. Germline V gives CDR1 SEHNR, CDR2 FQNEAQ (reference sequence). The CDR3 has 15 residues. The V and J ends lost 2 bases and 5 bases respectively, with 10 bases between them. The CDR3 here is CASSLRRVDNSPLHF. CDR3 coding DNA: TGTGCCAGCAGCTTACGCAGGGTGGATAATTCACCCCTCCACTTT.

The V call is TRBV4-1, the J call TRBJ2-3; a weak D match, TRBD2 (5 bases). With 1 base removed from V and 4 bases from J, the gap between germline ends came to 9 bases. The CDR3 contains 14 residues. The germline CDR1 and CDR2 sequences are MGHRA and YSYEKL. The CDR3 DNA follows: TGCGCCAGCAGCCAAGCTCTAGCCCCAGATACGCAGTATTTT. This gives the protein CASSQALAPDTQYF.

This chain links TRBV7-2 with TRBJ2-7, with a possible D match to TRBD1 (5 bases). V shed 3 bases and J shed 3 bases, with 15 bases lying between them. Looked up from germline, CDR1 is SGHTA and CDR2 is FQGNSA. CDR3 length equals 15 residues. The CDR3 DNA sequence: TGTGCCAGCAGCTTCCGCAGGGCTGGCAACTACGAGCAGTACTTC. It encodes CASSFRRAGNYEQYF.

This chain links TRBV7-9 with TRBJ2-1; TRBD2 agrees at 11 bases. The germline V gene has CDR1 SEHNR and CDR2 FQNEAQ (reference sequence). The CDR3 is made up of 17 amino acids. Trimming took 2 bases from V and 8 from J; bases not matched to a gene: 11. In DNA, the CDR3 is TGTGCCAGCAGCTTACTTAGTAGGCTAGCGGGAGGTGATGAGCAGTTCTTC. Protein sequence: CASSLLSRLAGGDEQFF.